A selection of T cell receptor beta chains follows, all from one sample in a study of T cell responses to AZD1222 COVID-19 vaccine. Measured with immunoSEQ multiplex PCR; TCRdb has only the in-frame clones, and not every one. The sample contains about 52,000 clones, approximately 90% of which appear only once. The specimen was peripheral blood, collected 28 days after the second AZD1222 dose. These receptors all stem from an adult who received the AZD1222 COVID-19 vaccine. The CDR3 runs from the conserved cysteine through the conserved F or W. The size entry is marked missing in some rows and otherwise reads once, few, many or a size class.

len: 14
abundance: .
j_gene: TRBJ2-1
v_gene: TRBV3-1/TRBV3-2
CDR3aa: CASSPAGVADEQFF

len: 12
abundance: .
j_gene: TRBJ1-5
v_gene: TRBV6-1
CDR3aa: CASSDRVQPQHF

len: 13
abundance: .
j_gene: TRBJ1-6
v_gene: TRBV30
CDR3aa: CAWSGADGSPLHF

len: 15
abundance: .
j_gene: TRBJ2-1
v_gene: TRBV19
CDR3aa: CASSPGGGRANEQFF

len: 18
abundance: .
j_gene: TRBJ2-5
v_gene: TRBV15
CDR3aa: CATSRGSGSGGSQETQYF

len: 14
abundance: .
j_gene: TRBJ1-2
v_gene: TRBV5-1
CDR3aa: CASSFAGGLNGYTF

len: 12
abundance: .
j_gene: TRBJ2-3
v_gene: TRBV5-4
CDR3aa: CASSRSTDTQYF

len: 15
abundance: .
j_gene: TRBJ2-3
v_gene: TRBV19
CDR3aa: CATGDRAGGTDTQYF

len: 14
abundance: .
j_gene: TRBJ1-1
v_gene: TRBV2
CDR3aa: CASIGTVVIPEAFF

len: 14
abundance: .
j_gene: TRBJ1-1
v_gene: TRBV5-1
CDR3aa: CASSLAKQNTEAFF

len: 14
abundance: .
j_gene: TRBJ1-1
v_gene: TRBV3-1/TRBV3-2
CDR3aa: CASSHRTRNTEAFF

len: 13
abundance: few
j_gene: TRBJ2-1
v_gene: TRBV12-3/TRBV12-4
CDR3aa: CASRTREYNEQFF

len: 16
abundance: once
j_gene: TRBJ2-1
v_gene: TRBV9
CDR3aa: CASSVAAGVGDNEQFF

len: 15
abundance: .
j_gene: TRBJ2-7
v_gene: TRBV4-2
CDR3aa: CASSQDRNYGSEQYF

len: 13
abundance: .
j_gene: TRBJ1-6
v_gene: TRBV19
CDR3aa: CASSPLGISPLHF

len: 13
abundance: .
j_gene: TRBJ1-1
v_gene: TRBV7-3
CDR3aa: CASSLELRSEAFF

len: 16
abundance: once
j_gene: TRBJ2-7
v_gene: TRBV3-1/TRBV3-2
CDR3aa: CASSPPLAGAFNEQYF

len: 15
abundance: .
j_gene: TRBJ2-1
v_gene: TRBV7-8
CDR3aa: CASSAGLAEDNEQFF

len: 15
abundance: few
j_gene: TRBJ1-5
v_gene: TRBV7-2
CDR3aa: CASSLGGGSNQPQHF

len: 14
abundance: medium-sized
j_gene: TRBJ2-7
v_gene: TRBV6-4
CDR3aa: CASSDSGRFYEQYF

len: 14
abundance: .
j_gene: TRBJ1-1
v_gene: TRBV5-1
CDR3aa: CASSLAVLNTEAFF

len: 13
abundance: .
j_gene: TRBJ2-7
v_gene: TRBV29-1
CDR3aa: CSVAGLPVYEQYF

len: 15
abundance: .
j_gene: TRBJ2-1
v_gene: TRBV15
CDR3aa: CATSRGVGEFDEQFF

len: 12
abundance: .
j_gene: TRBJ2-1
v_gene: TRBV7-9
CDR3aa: CASSPLAGERFF

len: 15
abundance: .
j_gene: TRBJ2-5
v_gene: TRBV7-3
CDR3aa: CASSSTSGSRETQYF

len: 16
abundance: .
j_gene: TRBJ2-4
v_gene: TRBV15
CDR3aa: CATSSPQRDEGNIQYF

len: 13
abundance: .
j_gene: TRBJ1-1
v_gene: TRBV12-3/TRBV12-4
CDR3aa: CASSLTENTEAFF

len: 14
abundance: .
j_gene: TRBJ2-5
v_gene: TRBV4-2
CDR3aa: CASSPGGDVETQYF

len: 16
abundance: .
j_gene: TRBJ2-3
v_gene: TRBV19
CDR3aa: CASSGVGRAEPDTQYF

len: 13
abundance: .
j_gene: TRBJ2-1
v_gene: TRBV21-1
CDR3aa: CASSTPAYNEQFF

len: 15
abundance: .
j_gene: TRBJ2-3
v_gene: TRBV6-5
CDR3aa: CATSRAGGDTDTQYF

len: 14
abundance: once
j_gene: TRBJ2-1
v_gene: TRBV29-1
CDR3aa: CSVAGQGASNEQFF

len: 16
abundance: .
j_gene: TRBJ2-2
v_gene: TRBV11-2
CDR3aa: CASSPRTSGSTGELFF

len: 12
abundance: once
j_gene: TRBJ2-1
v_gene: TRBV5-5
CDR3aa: CASNLGELGQFF

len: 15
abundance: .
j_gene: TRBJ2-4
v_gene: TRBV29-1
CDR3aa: CSVEEREGRKNIQYF

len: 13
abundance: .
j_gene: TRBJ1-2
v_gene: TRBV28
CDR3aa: CASSRTGSYGYTF

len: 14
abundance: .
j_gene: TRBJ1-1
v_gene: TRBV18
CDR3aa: CASSPTGTGTEAFF

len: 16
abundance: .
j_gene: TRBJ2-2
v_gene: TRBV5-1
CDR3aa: CASSPRTYRGTGELFF

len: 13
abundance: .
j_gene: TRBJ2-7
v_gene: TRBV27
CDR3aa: CASSFRQAYEQYF

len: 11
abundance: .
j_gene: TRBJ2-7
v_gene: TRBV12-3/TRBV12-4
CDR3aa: CASSLQAEQYF

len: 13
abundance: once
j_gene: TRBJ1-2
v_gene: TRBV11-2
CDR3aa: CASSVGTAAGYTF

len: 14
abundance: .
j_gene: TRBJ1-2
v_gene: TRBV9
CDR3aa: CASSVTGVGYGYTF

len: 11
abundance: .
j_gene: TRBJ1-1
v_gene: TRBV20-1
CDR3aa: CSAGGRTEAFF

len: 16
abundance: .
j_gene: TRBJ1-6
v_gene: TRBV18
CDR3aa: CASSQIRDSYNSPLHF

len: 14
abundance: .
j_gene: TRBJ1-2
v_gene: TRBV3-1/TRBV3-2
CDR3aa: CASSPLRGSHGYTF

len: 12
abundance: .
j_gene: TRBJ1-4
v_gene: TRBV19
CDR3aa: CASSSRSEKLFF

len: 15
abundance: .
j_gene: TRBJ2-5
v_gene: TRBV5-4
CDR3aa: CASSDSAGSGETQYF

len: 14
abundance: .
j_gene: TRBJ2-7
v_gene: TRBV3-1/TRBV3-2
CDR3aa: CASSEGQGSDEQYF

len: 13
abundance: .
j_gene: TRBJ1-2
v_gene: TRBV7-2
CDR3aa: CASSLFEGNGYTF

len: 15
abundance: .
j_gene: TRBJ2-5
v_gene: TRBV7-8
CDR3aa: CASSPPTAPQETQYF

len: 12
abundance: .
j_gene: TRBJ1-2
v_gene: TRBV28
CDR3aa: CASSAPRYGYTF

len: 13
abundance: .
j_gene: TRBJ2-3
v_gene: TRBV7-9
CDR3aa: CASSLAVADTQYF

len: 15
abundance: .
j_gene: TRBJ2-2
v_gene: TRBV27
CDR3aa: CASSLGSGGTGELFF

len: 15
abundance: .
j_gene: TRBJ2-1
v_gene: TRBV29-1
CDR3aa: CSVEGASGTYNEQFF

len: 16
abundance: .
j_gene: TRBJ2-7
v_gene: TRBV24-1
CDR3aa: CATSDSIGTGGHEQYF